The T cell receptor (beta chain) under discussion was sequenced for a study of cytomegalovirus exposure and HLA in healthy donors. Whole-study results and caveats: Sequencing depth across donors, presence/absence analyses assumed, was roughly uniform.

This PCR relied on a set of 60 Vbeta primers and 13 Jbeta primers. The table came from immunoSEQ multiplex PCR; TCRdb's copy has only in-frame clones and leaves some out. This repertoire includes about 130,000 clones. The germline gives CDR1 MNHEY, CDR2 SVGAGI. With V trimmed by 6 bases and J by 7 bases, 9 bases remained unmatched. The length of the CDR3 is 15 residues. Of note for this clone: Its cognate antigen is unknown.

The sample taken for sequencing was PBMCs. The chain carries TRBV6-5 and TRBJ1-5; 10 bases match TRBD1. The clonotype comes from a man aged 18 to 29 in good health and CMV-seronegative. CDR3 sequence (DNA): TGTGCCAGCAGAGCGACAGGGGGCTCGGGACAGCCCCAGCATTTT. It specifies CASRATGGSGQPQHF.